The T cell receptor beta chain under discussion was sequenced for a study of T cells in Graves' hyperthyroidism and ophthalmopathy. Whole-study results and caveats: The model forecast ophthalmopathy, anticipating it by a median around 6.9 months before onset. The majority of expanded thyroid clonotypes above 0.001 also appeared in blood.

Ophthalmopathy cases met thresholds of Clinical Activity Score at least 3, NOSPECS grade at least 4 and duration under 3 months. Diagnoses used clinical symptoms, serum thyroxine and TRAb, thyroid ultrasound and orbital computed tomography. RNA transcripts were the template for amplifying TCR beta CDR3 regions. An initial round of RT-PCR targeting the TCR CDR3 relied on the HTBI primer set. TCRdb re-called the multiplex PCR reads with MiXCR, one entry per CDR3 protein. This table has about 330,000 distinct CDR3 sequences, around 15% appearing once. The CDR3 spans 15 residues. The germline V gene encodes CDR1 MGHRA and CDR2 YSYEKL. Trimming shortened V by 1 base and J by 2 bases, and 12 bases separated the two germline ends. This clonotype was seen only a few times. No antigen is known for it.

This TCR came from a woman aged 40 to 50 with Graves' ophthalmopathy. Sequencing was performed on blood. The V and J genes are TRBV4-1 and TRBJ2-7; D possibly corresponds to TRBD1 (5 bases). DNA for the CDR3: TGCGCCAGCAGCCAAGTTAAGGGGTCCCCCTACGAGCAGTACTTC. Its protein is CASSQVKGSPYEQYF.